This T cell receptor beta chain was recovered during a study of T cell repertoires in cytomegalovirus infection. About this clonotype: Its matching antigen is unknown.

TCRdb re-called the reads through MiXCR, storing one row per CDR3 protein. Of 250,000 to 300,000 distinct CDR3 sequences listed, 20% to 25% were seen once; the top ten hold about 21%. Germline assignment: CDR1 MNHNY and CDR2 SVGAGI (reference sequence). V lost 0 bases and J lost 5; bases outside the gene matches: 7. This CDR3 comprises 16 residues. This specimen was cultured PBMCs, taken from culture after CMV antigen stimulation. This TCR was recovered from a human donor in good health (CMV status not recorded). Some clones in this sample may be carry-over from other donors' samples. J is TRBJ2-1 and V is TRBV6-6; 7 bases map to TRBD2. The CDR3 here is CASSYSAGDLDNEQFF. The CDR3 DNA sequence: TGTGCCAGCAGTTACTCGGCGGGAGATTTAGACAATGAGCAGTTCTTC.